The rows below give T cell receptor beta chains drawn from one sample of a study of T cell repertoires in cytomegalovirus infection. A single record per CDR3 protein comes from TCRdb applying MiXCR to the reads. The table lists roughly 500,000 distinct CDR3 sequences, roughly 10% of them singletons, with roughly a tenth in the top ten. Sequenced: PBMCs. These receptors all stem from a human donor in good health (CMV status not recorded). Some clones in this sample may be carry-over from other donors' samples. CDR3s include the opening cysteine and the closing phenylalanine or tryptophan. The D gene is left open where the match is weak. Size values are once, few and many counts, or a class for expanded clones, and some rows have none.

cdr3_length: 15
clone_size: few
v_call: TRBV20-1
d_call: .
j_call: TRBJ2-7
cdr3_nt: TGCAGTGCTAGAGATGTGGCTAGCCTTCGGTACGAGCAGTACTTC
cdr3_aa: CSARDVASLRYEQYF

cdr3_length: 15
clone_size: many
v_call: TRBV7-2
d_call: TRBD2
j_call: TRBJ2-7
cdr3_nt: TGTGCCAGCAGGGCACCGACTAGCGGGTTCTACGAGCAGTACTTC
cdr3_aa: CASRAPTSGFYEQYF

cdr3_length: 13
clone_size: many
v_call: TRBV20-1
d_call: .
j_call: TRBJ2-5
cdr3_nt: TGCAGTGCTAGAGATCCTGGGGGCAAGACCCAGTACTTC
cdr3_aa: CSARDPGGKTQYF

cdr3_length: 15
clone_size: .
v_call: TRBV4-1
d_call: TRBD2
j_call: TRBJ2-3
cdr3_nt: TGCGCCAGCAGCCCGATACTAGCGGGAGGAGATACGCAGTATTTT
cdr3_aa: CASSPILAGGDTQYF

cdr3_length: 12
clone_size: .
v_call: TRBV12-3/TRBV12-4
d_call: .
j_call: TRBJ2-4
cdr3_nt: TGTGCCAGCAGTTGGCGGAGCTCCATTCAGTACTTC
cdr3_aa: CASSWRSSIQYF

cdr3_length: 12
clone_size: .
v_call: TRBV20-1
d_call: TRBD2
j_call: TRBJ2-1
cdr3_nt: TGCAGTGCTAGAGACGGCCTAGCGGGGCAGTTCTTC
cdr3_aa: CSARDGLAGQFF

cdr3_length: 16
clone_size: many
v_call: TRBV12-3/TRBV12-4
d_call: .
j_call: TRBJ2-1
cdr3_nt: TGTGCCAGCAGTTTTTCAAGGAACGTGGCCTACAATGAGCAGTTCTTC
cdr3_aa: CASSFSRNVAYNEQFF

cdr3_length: 18
clone_size: many
v_call: TRBV27
d_call: .
j_call: TRBJ1-2
cdr3_nt: TGTGCCAGCAGTTTAATTGGGGGGATCTCTCCCCATAACTATGGCTACACCTTC
cdr3_aa: CASSLIGGISPHNYGYTF

cdr3_length: 15
clone_size: .
v_call: TRBV5-5
d_call: .
j_call: TRBJ1-5
cdr3_nt: TGTGCCAGCAGCTCCGACATGGAGAGCAATCAGCCCCAGCATTTT
cdr3_aa: CASSSDMESNQPQHF

cdr3_length: 17
clone_size: many
v_call: TRBV7-9
d_call: .
j_call: TRBJ2-7
cdr3_nt: TGTGCCAGCAGCCCACCACGCGGGGGCCCTAGCTCCTACGAGCAGTACTTC
cdr3_aa: CASSPPRGGPSSYEQYF

cdr3_length: 18
clone_size: many
v_call: TRBV7-3
d_call: .
j_call: TRBJ2-6
cdr3_nt: TGTGCCAGCAGCTTAAGGACCCCCCCTCTCTCCGGGGCCAACGTCCTGACTTTC
cdr3_aa: CASSLRTPPLSGANVLTF

cdr3_length: 15
clone_size: many
v_call: TRBV7-8
d_call: .
j_call: TRBJ1-1
cdr3_nt: TGTGCCAGCAGCTTGACAAGGGTTCGGAACACTGAAGCTTTCTTT
cdr3_aa: CASSLTRVRNTEAFF

cdr3_length: 13
clone_size: .
v_call: TRBV11-1
d_call: .
j_call: TRBJ2-2
cdr3_nt: TGTGCCAGCAGCTTTGGGGGAACCGAGGAGCTGTTTTTT
cdr3_aa: CASSFGGTEELFF

cdr3_length: 11
clone_size: many
v_call: TRBV10-3
d_call: .
j_call: TRBJ2-1
cdr3_nt: TGTGCCATCAGTGAGGGGAATGAGCAGTTCTTC
cdr3_aa: CAISEGNEQFF

cdr3_length: 15
clone_size: .
v_call: TRBV7-9
d_call: TRBD2
j_call: TRBJ2-7
cdr3_nt: TGTGCCAGCAGCTCCCCCGGGGGGTTAGATAACGAGCAGTACTTC
cdr3_aa: CASSSPGGLDNEQYF

cdr3_length: 14
clone_size: .
v_call: TRBV3-1
d_call: .
j_call: TRBJ1-2
cdr3_nt: TGTGCCAGCAGCCTCACGACAGCCACCTATGGCTACACCTTC
cdr3_aa: CASSLTTATYGYTF

cdr3_length: 15
clone_size: .
v_call: TRBV28
d_call: TRBD1
j_call: TRBJ2-7
cdr3_nt: TGTGCCAGCAGTTTACGGGGCAGGGGGCAGTACGAGCAGTACTTC
cdr3_aa: CASSLRGRGQYEQYF

cdr3_length: 13
clone_size: .
v_call: TRBV27
d_call: .
j_call: TRBJ1-2
cdr3_nt: TGTGCCAGCAGGGAGACCGCAGGCGGTGGCTACACCTTC
cdr3_aa: CASRETAGGGYTF

cdr3_length: 16
clone_size: few
v_call: TRBV20-1
d_call: .
j_call: TRBJ2-1
cdr3_nt: TGCAGTGCTAGAGGCGCGCAGGGGAGGGGGGGGAATGAGCAGTTCTTC
cdr3_aa: CSARGAQGRGGNEQFF

cdr3_length: 14
clone_size: many
v_call: TRBV11-2
d_call: TRBD1
j_call: TRBJ2-7
cdr3_nt: TGTGCCAGCAGCTTAGCAGGGGGACACAGGGAGCAGTACTTC
cdr3_aa: CASSLAGGHREQYF

cdr3_length: 16
clone_size: few
v_call: TRBV5-5
d_call: TRBD1
j_call: TRBJ2-2
cdr3_nt: TGTGCCAGCAGCCATGAAGGGGGCGCTTACACCGGGGAGCTGTTTTTT
cdr3_aa: CASSHEGGAYTGELFF

cdr3_length: 14
clone_size: many
v_call: TRBV7-9
d_call: .
j_call: TRBJ1-2
cdr3_nt: TGTGCCAGCAGCTTAGGAGCAGAGAACTATGGCTACACCTTC
cdr3_aa: CASSLGAENYGYTF

cdr3_length: 15
clone_size: .
v_call: TRBV7-3
d_call: TRBD2
j_call: TRBJ2-7
cdr3_nt: TGTGCCAGCAGCTTAACGGCGGGAGCGGGCTACGAGCAGTACTTC
cdr3_aa: CASSLTAGAGYEQYF

cdr3_length: 14
clone_size: .
v_call: TRBV20-1
d_call: .
j_call: TRBJ1-2
cdr3_nt: TGCAGTGCTAACCCGCCATGGGGTAACTATGGCTACACCTTC
cdr3_aa: CSANPPWGNYGYTF

cdr3_length: 21
clone_size: .
v_call: TRBV20-1
d_call: TRBD2
j_call: TRBJ2-3
cdr3_nt: TGCAGTGCTAGATTACTCCCCGGGACTAGCGGGCCAAAGATAAGCACAGATACGCAGTATTTT
cdr3_aa: CSARLLPGTSGPKISTDTQYF

cdr3_length: 17
clone_size: few
v_call: TRBV20-1
d_call: .
j_call: TRBJ2-1
cdr3_nt: TGCAGTGCTAGGCCGACTCTTGGGAGCGCTACCTACAATGAGCAGTTCTTC
cdr3_aa: CSARPTLGSATYNEQFF

cdr3_length: 15
clone_size: many
v_call: TRBV12-3/TRBV12-4
d_call: TRBD2
j_call: TRBJ2-1
cdr3_nt: TGTGCCAGCAGTTTAGTAGGGCGGGGGACCAATGAGCAGTTCTTC
cdr3_aa: CASSLVGRGTNEQFF

cdr3_length: 15
clone_size: many
v_call: TRBV5-6
d_call: TRBD2
j_call: TRBJ2-7
cdr3_nt: TGTGCCAGCAGCGGAGACAGCGGGGGCAACTACGAGCAGTACTTC
cdr3_aa: CASSGDSGGNYEQYF

cdr3_length: 19
clone_size: .
v_call: TRBV5-6
d_call: TRBD1
j_call: TRBJ2-2
cdr3_nt: TGTGCCAGCAGCTCCGGGACAGGGTGGGCCTCTGAGGACACCGGGGAGCTGTTTTTT
cdr3_aa: CASSSGTGWASEDTGELFF

cdr3_length: 18
clone_size: many
v_call: TRBV7-9
d_call: TRBD2
j_call: TRBJ2-4
cdr3_nt: TGTGCCAGCAGCCCTGACTCGGCTAGCGGGGGGGCCCAAAACATTCAGTACTTC
cdr3_aa: CASSPDSASGGAQNIQYF

cdr3_length: 11
clone_size: many
v_call: TRBV6-2/TRBV6-3
d_call: .
j_call: TRBJ2-2
cdr3_nt: TGTGCCACCGGGACGGCCGGGGAGCTGTTTTTT
cdr3_aa: CATGTAGELFF

cdr3_length: 14
clone_size: many
v_call: TRBV28
d_call: TRBD2
j_call: TRBJ2-3
cdr3_nt: TGTGCCACTGGCGGGAGGCCTGGGACAGATACGCAGTATTTT
cdr3_aa: CATGGRPGTDTQYF

cdr3_length: 14
clone_size: few
v_call: TRBV7-9
d_call: .
j_call: TRBJ1-6
cdr3_nt: TGTGCCAGCAGCTCAAACACCGGGAGATCACCCCTCCACTTT
cdr3_aa: CASSSNTGRSPLHF

cdr3_length: 15
clone_size: .
v_call: TRBV19
d_call: TRBD1
j_call: TRBJ1-1
cdr3_nt: TGTGCCAGTCGGGACAGGGGGCGAGGGGACACTGAAGCTTTCTTT
cdr3_aa: CASRDRGRGDTEAFF

cdr3_length: 18
clone_size: many
v_call: TRBV7-9
d_call: .
j_call: TRBJ2-6
cdr3_nt: TGTGCCAGCAGGTGGAGCGGAGGGTATTCCTCTGGGGCCAACGTCCTGACTTTC
cdr3_aa: CASRWSGGYSSGANVLTF

cdr3_length: 16
clone_size: many
v_call: TRBV7-9
d_call: .
j_call: TRBJ1-4
cdr3_nt: TGTGCCAGCAGCTTCCAGGAGTCCATCGGTAATGAAAAACTGTTTTTT
cdr3_aa: CASSFQESIGNEKLFF

cdr3_length: 17
clone_size: many
v_call: TRBV7-9
d_call: TRBD2
j_call: TRBJ2-2
cdr3_nt: TGTGCCAGCAGCCCCTTGACGGGAGGGCGAGATACCGGGGAGCTGTTTTTT
cdr3_aa: CASSPLTGGRDTGELFF

cdr3_length: 18
clone_size: many
v_call: TRBV28
d_call: .
j_call: TRBJ2-3
cdr3_nt: TGTGCCAGCAGTTCCCAATACCTAGCTCCCCCTAGCACAGATACGCAGTATTTT
cdr3_aa: CASSSQYLAPPSTDTQYF

cdr3_length: 14
clone_size: many
v_call: TRBV28
d_call: TRBD2
j_call: TRBJ2-1
cdr3_nt: TGTGCCAGCAGGCGGACTAGCGGGAGGGCCTTCCCGTTCTTC
cdr3_aa: CASRRTSGRAFPFF

cdr3_length: 15
clone_size: many
v_call: TRBV7-2
d_call: .
j_call: TRBJ1-3
cdr3_nt: TGTGCCAGCAGCTTAGTCGTAACACAAGGAAACACCATATATTTT
cdr3_aa: CASSLVVTQGNTIYF

cdr3_length: 15
clone_size: many
v_call: TRBV7-2
d_call: TRBD2
j_call: TRBJ2-1
cdr3_nt: TGTGCCAGCAGGGTTGCGGGGGGGCCTTCCAATGAGCAGTTCTTC
cdr3_aa: CASRVAGGPSNEQFF

cdr3_length: 15
clone_size: few
v_call: TRBV24-1
d_call: TRBD2
j_call: TRBJ2-5
cdr3_nt: TGTGCCACCAGCGGGGGGGCAGGGGCGGATGAGACCCAGTACTTC
cdr3_aa: CATSGGAGADETQYF

cdr3_length: 17
clone_size: many
v_call: TRBV12-3/TRBV12-4
d_call: .
j_call: TRBJ1-4
cdr3_nt: TGTGCCAGCAGTTTAGCGGGGCTCCGAGGGGCTAATGAAAAACTGTTTTTT
cdr3_aa: CASSLAGLRGANEKLFF